The 27 T cell receptor beta chains given below trace back to one sample, sequenced in a study of cytomegalovirus exposure and HLA in healthy donors. Data came from immunoSEQ multiplex PCR; TCRdb stores just in-frame clones and leaves some out. The data show tens of thousands of clones, with 92% seen just once and over 1.1% held by the top ten. What was sequenced was PBMCs. Receptors were obtained from a man aged 18 to 35 in good health and CMV-seronegative.

This chain joins TRBV11-2 and TRBJ1-2, with D possibly being TRBD1 (6 bases). This CDR3 comprises 15 residues. V lost 6 bases, J lost 6 bases, and 20 bases lay in between. Germline-derived CDR1 and CDR2 are SGHAT and FQNNGV. CDR3 loop: CASSHVRGGGNGYTF. CDR3 coding DNA: TGTGCCAGCAGTCACGTACGGGGAGGGGGAAATGGCTACACCTTC.

V is TRBV7-2 and J is TRBJ2-3; the match to TRBD2 covers 12 bases. The CDR3 covers 17 residues. The ends lost 0 bases at V and 1 base at J; junction bases unmatched: 2. Germline V CDR1 and CDR2: SGHTA, FQGNSA. The CDR3 loop reads CASSLAPSGRGTDTQYF. The CDR3 coding sequence is TGTGCCAGCAGCTTAGCGCCTAGCGGGAGGGGCACAGATACGCAGTATTTT.

This chain joins TRBV6-6 and TRBJ2-7, with 7 bases matching TRBD1. J lost 5 bases, V lost 0 bases, and 4 bases had no gene match. The germline V gene encodes CDR1 MNHNY and CDR2 SVGAGI (reference sequence). The CDR3 length is 14 residues. In DNA form, the CDR3 reads TGTGCCAGCAGTTACTCGGAACAGGGGAACGAGCAGTACTTC. Its translation: CASSYSEQGNEQYF.

The chain carries TRBV30 and TRBJ1-1, with D perhaps matching TRBD1 (5 bases). The CDR3 is made up of 12 amino acids. Trimming took 7 bases from V and 5 from J, leaving 14 bases between them. Per the germline V gene, CDR1 is GTSNPN and CDR2 is SVGIG (reference sequence). The DNA for the CDR3 is TGTGCCTACCTTCGGGGGTGGACTGAAGCTTTCTTT. The encoded protein is CAYLRGWTEAFF.

A single count supports this clone. The CDR3 reads CASSVTSGPNEQFF. CDR3 nucleotide sequence: TGTGCCAGCAGCGTAACTAGCGGGCCGAATGAGCAGTTCTTC. The rearrangement joins TRBV5-4 to TRBJ2-1; 9 positions agree with TRBD2. Unmatched junction bases numbered 6, after V lost 4 bases and J lost 7 bases. CDR3 length equals 14 residues. From germline, CDR1 is SGHNT and CDR2 YYREEE (reference sequence).

In this sample, this clone turned up once. The chain uses TRBV5-6 and TRBJ2-5; tentative D call: TRBD2 (6 bases). Germline CDR1 reads SGHDT; CDR2 reads YYEEEE. V was shortened by 1 base and J by 5 bases, with 18 bases between the two germline ends. The CDR3 extends over 16 amino acids. In DNA, the CDR3 is TGTGCCAGCAGCTTGTCTGTTGGGGGGAGCGCGGAGACCCAGTACTTC. Translating it yields CASSLSVGGSAETQYF. Filled out from reference TRBV5-6 and TRBJ2-5, the complete variable domain reads DAGVTQSPTHLIKTRGQQVTLRCSPKSGHDTVSWYQQALGQGPQFIFQYYEEEERQRGNFPDRFSGHQFPNYSSELNVNALLLGDSALYLCASSLSVGGSAETQYFGPGTRLLVL.

This chain's CDR3 is CASSLYGASGRGHNEQFF. The CDR3, as DNA: TGTGCCAGCAGCTTATATGGGGCTAGCGGGAGGGGCCACAATGAGCAGTTCTTC. The gene calls are TRBV7-2 and TRBJ2-1; 12 nucleotides align to TRBD2. The V gene end was trimmed by 2 bases and the J gene end by 5 bases; junction bases not matched to a gene: 10. CDR3 length equals 18 residues. CDR1 and CDR2 from the germline V gene are SGHTA and FQGNSA.

This chain uses TRBV18 with TRBJ2-3, with no clear D. Trimming cost V 5 bases and J 1 base, with 7 bases left between them. CDR1 is KGHSH and CDR2 is LQKENI in the germline V gene. This CDR3 region has 13 residues. The CDR3 DNA is TGTGCCAGCTCATCCCAGGGCACAGATACGCAGTATTTT. Its protein is CASSSQGTDTQYF. Drawing the rest from reference TRBV18 and TRBJ2-3, the complete variable domain is NAGVMQNPRHLVRRRGQEARLRCSPMKGHSHVYWYRQLPEEGLKFMVYLQKENIIDESGMPKERFSAEFPKEGPSILRIQQVVRGDSAAYFCASSSQGTDTQYFGPGTRLTVL.

The chain joins TRBV29-1 to TRBJ2-2, with 7 bases aligning to TRBD1. The length of the CDR3 is 14 residues. Trimming removed 5 bases from V and 4 bases from J; junction bases left unmatched: 7. Germline assignment: CDR1 SQVTM and CDR2 ANQGSEA. The CDR3 here is CSVSRGIVTGELFF. Written as DNA, the CDR3 is TGCAGCGTTAGCAGGGGGATCGTCACCGGGGAGCTGTTTTTT.

The V call is TRBV6-5, the J call TRBJ2-7; D is ambiguous. CDR3 length: 14 residues. Trimming stripped 6 bases from V and 4 bases from J, with 16 bases between. Germline assignment: CDR1 MNHEY and CDR2 SVGAGI. The CDR3 loop reads CASSRIGYQYEQYF. The CDR3 DNA reads as TGTGCCAGCAGCCGTATCGGGTACCAATACGAGCAGTACTTC.

The chain recombines TRBV28 with TRBJ2-5, with D possibly matching TRBD1 (6 bases). The germline V gene has CDR1 MDHEN and CDR2 SYDVKM. This CDR3 has 12 residues. V lost 4 bases and J lost 9, with 12 bases in between. The CDR3 protein is CASSSRTVSQYF. The DNA for the CDR3 is TGTGCCAGCAGTTCACGGACAGTTTCCCAGTACTTC.

V gene TRBV5-1 combines with J gene TRBJ2-1; 9 bases are a match to TRBD2. Germline V gives CDR1 SGHRS, CDR2 YFSETQ. The CDR3 sequence is 16 residues long. The trim removed 0 bases at V and 2 bases at J, leaving 3 bases unmatched. In nucleotides, the CDR3 is TGCGCCAGCAGCTTGGGAGTAGCGGGAGCCTACAATGAGCAGTTCTTC. It translates to CASSLGVAGAYNEQFF.

The chain recombines TRBV6-5 with TRBJ2-5, with a weak D call TRBD2 (6 bases). From germline, CDR1 is MNHEY and CDR2 SVGAGI. CDR3 size: 12 residues. The germline V and J ends were trimmed by 6 bases and 5 bases, with 10 bases remaining between them. Here the CDR3 DNA reads TGTGCCAGCAGGGACCGGGGGGAGACCCAGTACTTC. It yields the protein CASRDRGETQYF.

The CDR3 DNA follows: TGTGCCAGCAGCCCTCGACAGGGTGTGTACACTGAAGCTTTCTTT. This codes for CASSPRQGVYTEAFF. V is TRBV5-6 and J is TRBJ1-1, with TRBD1 identical over 7 bases. CDR3 length: 15 residues. The germline gives CDR1 SGHDT, CDR2 YYEEEE. Trimming took 4 bases from V and 3 from J; bases not matched to a gene: 9.

There are a few counts of this clone. This chain uses TRBV7-8 with TRBJ1-1; no clear D. The CDR3 consists of 14 residues. V lost 4 bases to trimming and J lost 4 bases, with 13 bases between them. CDR1 is SGHVS, CDR2 FQNEAQ, per germline. In DNA form, the CDR3 reads TGTGCCAGCAGCTCGTTCGAGAGCCCCACTGAAGCTTTCTTT. Residues: CASSSFESPTEAFF.

This clone was recorded once. V and J are TRBV5-1 and TRBJ2-1; 12 positions match TRBD2. The CDR3 loop spans 15 amino acids. V was pared by 0 bases and J by 13 bases, with 8 bases of the junction left unmatched. Germline assignment: CDR1 SGHRS and CDR2 YFSETQ. CDR3 amino acids: CASSLVTSGSSEQFF. DNA of the CDR3: TGCGCCAGCAGCTTGGTGACTAGCGGGAGTTCCGAACAGTTCTTC.

V usage is TRBV5-4 and J usage is TRBJ2-1; TRBD2 agrees at 7 bases. There are 15 residues in the CDR3. Germline values: CDR1 SGHNT, CDR2 YYREEE (reference sequence). Losses at the gene ends were 2 bases for V and 3 bases for J; bases not matched to a gene: 5. The CDR3 region is CASSLGGGGYNEQFF. Written as DNA, the CDR3 is TGTGCCAGCAGCTTAGGAGGCGGGGGCTACAATGAGCAGTTCTTC.

The chain couples TRBV6-1 to TRBJ1-5, with D perhaps matching TRBD1 (5 bases). CDR3 length equals 13 residues. The V and J ends lost 4 bases and 5 bases respectively, with 9 bases between them. The germline CDR1 and CDR2 sequences are MNHNS and SASEGT. The DNA of the CDR3 is TGTGCCAGCAGTGCGGGGGAACATCAGCCCCAGCATTTT. Its protein is CASSAGEHQPQHF.

CDR3 residues: CASSLNRAETQYF. CDR3 sequence (DNA): TGTGCCAGCAGCTTAAACAGGGCAGAGACCCAGTACTTC. The chain couples TRBV7-3 to TRBJ2-5; D perhaps matches TRBD1 (6 bases). V was clipped by 1 base and J by 4 bases, with 7 bases between them. CDR1 SGHTA and CDR2 FQGTGA come from the germline V gene. The CDR3 has 13 amino acids.

For the CDR3, the DNA is TGTGCCAGCAGTCTCGAGGCCGAGGGTGGTGGCTACACCTTC. Its translation is CASSLEAEGGGYTF. The chain couples TRBV2 to TRBJ1-2; D gene ambiguous. The CDR3 totals 14 residues. Trimming shortened V by 5 bases and J by 7 bases, and 17 bases separated the two germline ends. Germline V gene lookup returns CDR1 SNHLY and CDR2 FYNNEI.

This rearrangement joins TRBV19 to TRBJ2-7; TRBD1 might be the D (6 bases). V was cut by 1 base and J by 1 base, with 17 bases left in between. CDR3 length: 17 amino acids. Germline loops: CDR1 LNHDA, CDR2 SQIVND (reference sequence). CDR3 bases: TGTGCCAGTAGTATAGTTCCCCCAGGGGCCGGTTCCTACGAGCAGTACTTC. Its translation is CASSIVPPGAGSYEQYF.

V is TRBV28 and J is TRBJ2-4, with 8 positions matching TRBD1. The CDR3 consists of 16 residues. Trimming removed 6 bases from V and 3 bases from J; junction bases left unmatched: 10. Germline CDR1 reads MDHEN; CDR2 reads SYDVKM. CDR3 protein: CASSQGTGAFKNIQYF. CDR3 DNA: TGTGCCAGCAGCCAAGGGACAGGAGCCTTCAAAAACATTCAGTACTTC.

This clone appeared once. CDR3 residues: CASSPGSDGYTF. CDR3 DNA sequence: TGTGCCAGCTCACCAGGTAGTGATGGCTACACCTTC. This chain uses TRBV18 with TRBJ1-2; D unresolved. Germline V lookup: CDR1 KGHSH, CDR2 LQKENI. The CDR3 is 12 residues long. Trimming removed 2 bases from V and 6 bases from J, with 7 bases in between.

This sequence joins TRBV7-3 and TRBJ2-1, with TRBD2 matching 10 bases. Germline values: CDR1 SGHTA, CDR2 FQGTGA. CDR3 length: 16 residues. V trimming: 4 bases; J trimming: 5 bases; junction bases outside the gene matches: 8. The CDR3 loop is CASSSRAGGVNNEQFF. DNA of the CDR3: TGTGCCAGCAGCTCCAGAGCGGGAGGGGTCAACAATGAGCAGTTCTTC.

This rearrangement joins TRBV6-5 to TRBJ1-5; TRBD1 is a possible D gene (6 bases). Trimming removed 2 bases at V and 2 bases at J, with 10 bases between. Germline V lookup: CDR1 MNHEY, CDR2 SVGAGI. The CDR3 covers 15 residues. In nucleotides, the CDR3 is TGTGCCAGCAGTTACGGGGGCAGGGGCAATCAGCCCCAGCATTTT. It translates to CASSYGGRGNQPQHF.

This chain uses TRBV29-1 with TRBJ2-7, with D possibly being TRBD2 (6 bases). The germline V gene has CDR1 SQVTM and CDR2 ANQGSEA. V dropped 4 bases and J dropped 2 bases, with 6 bases sitting between them. There are 11 residues in the CDR3. CDR3 nucleotide sequence: TGCAGCGTTGGCGGGGCCTACGAGCAGTACTTC. This gives the protein CSVGGAYEQYF.

This chain joins TRBV27 and TRBJ2-7, with 8 bases that match TRBD1. V shed 4 bases, J shed 6 bases, and the junction held 5 bases outside the gene matches. This CDR3 spans 13 amino acids. From germline, CDR1 is MNHEY and CDR2 SMNVEV (reference sequence). The CDR3 coding sequence is TGTGCCAGCAGTTATACAGGGGGTATCGAGCAGTACTTC. It is translated as CASSYTGGIEQYF.